The clone carrying this T cell receptor beta chain was picked up one time. Its target is unknown. Assay: immunoSEQ multiplex PCR; the TCRdb copy retains only in-frame clones and omits some. The table shows 95,000 to 150,000 clones, with about 87% occurring only once. The data belong to a study of T cell responses to AZD1222 COVID-19 vaccine. Germline CDR1 and CDR2: SGHDT and YYEEEE. The CDR3 has 15 amino acids. V lost 0 bases and J 0 bases, leaving 10 bases between the germline ends. General observations from the study: Clonal diversity was possibly underestimated, and the donors were mostly white British, with more females. Of the AZD1222 recipients, only five or six were seropositive at baseline. Reports say nearly half of spike-specific TCRs go after unmutated variant regions.

The receptor's source is an adult in good health. J is TRBJ2-7 and V is TRBV5-6; D remains ambiguous. The sequencing here drew on peripheral blood, taken on day 0 of AZD1222 vaccination. CDR3 sequence reads: CASSLGGGYSYEQYF. CDR3 nucleotides: TGTGCCAGCAGCTTGGGCGGCGGATACTCCTACGAGCAGTACTTC. Using reference TRBV5-6 and TRBJ2-7 for the parts outside the CDR3, the full variable domain is DAGVTQSPTHLIKTRGQQVTLRCSPKSGHDTVSWYQQALGQGPQFIFQYYEEEERQRGNFPDRFSGHQFPNYSSELNVNALLLGDSALYLCASSLGGGYSYEQYFGPGTRLTVT.